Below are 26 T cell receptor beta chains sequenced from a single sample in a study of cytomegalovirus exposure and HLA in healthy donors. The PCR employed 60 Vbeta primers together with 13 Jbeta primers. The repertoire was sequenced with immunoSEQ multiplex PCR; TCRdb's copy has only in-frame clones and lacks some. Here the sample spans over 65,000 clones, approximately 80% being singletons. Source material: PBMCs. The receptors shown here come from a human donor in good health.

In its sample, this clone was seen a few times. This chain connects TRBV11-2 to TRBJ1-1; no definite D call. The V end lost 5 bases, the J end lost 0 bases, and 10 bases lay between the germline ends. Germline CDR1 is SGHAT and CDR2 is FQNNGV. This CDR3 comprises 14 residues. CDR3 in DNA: TGTGCCAGCAGCCAAGGACTCGTGAACACTGAAGCTTTCTTT. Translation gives CASSQGLVNTEAFF.

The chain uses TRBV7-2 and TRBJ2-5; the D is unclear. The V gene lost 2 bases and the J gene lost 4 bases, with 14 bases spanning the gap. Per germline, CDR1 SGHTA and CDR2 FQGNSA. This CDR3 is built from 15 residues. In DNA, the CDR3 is TGTGCCAGCAGCTTATCCGTACGCCAGATAGAGACCCAGTACTTC. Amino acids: CASSLSVRQIETQYF.

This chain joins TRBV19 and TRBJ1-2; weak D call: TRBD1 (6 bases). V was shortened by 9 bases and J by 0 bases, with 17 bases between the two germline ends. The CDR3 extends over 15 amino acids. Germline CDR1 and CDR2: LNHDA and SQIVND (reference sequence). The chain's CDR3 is CASKYRDSPNYGYTF. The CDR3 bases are TGTGCCAGCAAGTACAGGGATTCTCCTAACTATGGCTACACCTTC.

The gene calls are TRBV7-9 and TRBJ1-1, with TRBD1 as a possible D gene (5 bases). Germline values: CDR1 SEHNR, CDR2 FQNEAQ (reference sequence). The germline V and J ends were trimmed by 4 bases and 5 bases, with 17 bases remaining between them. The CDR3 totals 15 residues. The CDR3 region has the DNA TGTGCCAGCAGCTCCGCCCCGGCAGGGCAAACTGAAGCTTTCTTT. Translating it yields CASSSAPAGQTEAFF. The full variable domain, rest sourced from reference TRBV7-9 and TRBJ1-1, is DTGVSQNPRHKITKRGQNVTFRCDPISEHNRLYWYRQTLGQGPEFLTYFQNEAQLEKSRLLSDRFSAERPKGSFSTLEIQRTEQGDSAMYLCASSSAPAGQTEAFFGQGTRLTVV.

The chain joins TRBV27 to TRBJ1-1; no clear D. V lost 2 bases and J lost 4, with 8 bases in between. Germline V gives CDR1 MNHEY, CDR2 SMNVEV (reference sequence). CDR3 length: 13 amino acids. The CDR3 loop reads CASSLRGPTEAFF. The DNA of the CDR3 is TGTGCCAGCAGTTTAAGAGGGCCCACTGAAGCTTTCTTT.

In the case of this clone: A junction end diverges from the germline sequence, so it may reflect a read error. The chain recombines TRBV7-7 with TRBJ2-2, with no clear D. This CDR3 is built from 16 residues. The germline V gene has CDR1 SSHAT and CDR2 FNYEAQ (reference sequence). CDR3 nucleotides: TGTGCTAGCAGCGAGCAGTACAGAACGAACACCGGGGAGCTGTTTTTT. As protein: CASSEQYRTNTGELFF.

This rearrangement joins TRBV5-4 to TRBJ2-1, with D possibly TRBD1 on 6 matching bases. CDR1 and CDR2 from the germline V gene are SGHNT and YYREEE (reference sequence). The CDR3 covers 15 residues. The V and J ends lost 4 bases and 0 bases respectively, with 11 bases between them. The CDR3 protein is CASSRDTSSYNEQFF. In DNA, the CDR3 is TGTGCCAGCAGCCGGGACACCAGCTCCTACAATGAGCAGTTCTTC.

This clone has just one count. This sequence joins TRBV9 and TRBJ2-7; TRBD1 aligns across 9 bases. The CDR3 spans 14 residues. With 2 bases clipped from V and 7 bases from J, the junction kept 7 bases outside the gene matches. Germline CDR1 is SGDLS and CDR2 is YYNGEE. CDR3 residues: CASSVDRGTGEQYF. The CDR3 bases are TGTGCCAGCAGCGTCGACAGGGGGACGGGAGAGCAGTACTTC. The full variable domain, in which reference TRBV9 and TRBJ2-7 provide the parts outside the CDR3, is DSGVTQTPKHLITATGQRVTLRCSPRSGDLSVYWYQQSLDQGLQFLIQYYNGEERAKGNILERFSAQQFPDLHSELNLSSLELGDSALYFCASSVDRGTGEQYFGPGTRLTVT.

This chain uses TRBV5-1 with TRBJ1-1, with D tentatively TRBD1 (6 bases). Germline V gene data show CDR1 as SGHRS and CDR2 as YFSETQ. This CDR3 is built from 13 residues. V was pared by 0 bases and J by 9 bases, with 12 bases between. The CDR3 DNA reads TGCGCCAGCAGCTTGGAACAGACAGGCAAAGCTTTCTTT. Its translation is CASSLEQTGKAFF.

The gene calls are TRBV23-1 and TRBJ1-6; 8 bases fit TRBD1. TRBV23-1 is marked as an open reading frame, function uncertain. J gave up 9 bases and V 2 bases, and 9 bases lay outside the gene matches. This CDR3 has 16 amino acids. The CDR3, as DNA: TGCGCCAGCAGTCAACCCCGCGGCAGGGGGCCTTCACCCCTCCACTTT. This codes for CASSQPRGRGPSPLHF.

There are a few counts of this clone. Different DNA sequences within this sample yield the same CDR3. The chain's CDR3 is CASSLDRGTEAFF. The CDR3, as DNA: TGCGCCAGCAGCCTGGACAGGGGCACTGAAGCTTTCTTT. J is TRBJ1-1 and V is TRBV5-1, with TRBD1 matching over 9 bases. Germline assignment: CDR1 SGHRS and CDR2 YFSETQ. The CDR3 has 13 amino acids. The ends lost 4 bases at V and 4 bases at J; junction bases unmatched: 2.

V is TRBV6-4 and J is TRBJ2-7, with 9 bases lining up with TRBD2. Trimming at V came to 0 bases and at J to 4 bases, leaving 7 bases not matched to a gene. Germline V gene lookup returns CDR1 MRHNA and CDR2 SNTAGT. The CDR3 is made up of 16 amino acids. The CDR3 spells CASSDSSSGEDYEQYF. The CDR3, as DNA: TGTGCCAGCAGTGACTCGTCTAGCGGGGAGGATTACGAGCAGTACTTC.

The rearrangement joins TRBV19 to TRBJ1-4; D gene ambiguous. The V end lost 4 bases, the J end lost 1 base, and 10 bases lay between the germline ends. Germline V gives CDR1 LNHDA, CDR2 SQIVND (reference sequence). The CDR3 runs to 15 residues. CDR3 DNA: TGTGCCAGTAGTAGTGCCGAGGGAACTAATGAAAAACTGTTTTTT. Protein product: CASSSAEGTNEKLFF. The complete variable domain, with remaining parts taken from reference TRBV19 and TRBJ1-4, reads DGGITQSPKYLFRKEGQNVTLSCEQNLNHDAMYWYRQDPGQGLRLIYYSQIVNDFQKGDIAEGYSVSREKKESFPLTVTSAQKNPTAFYLCASSSAEGTNEKLFFGSGTQLSVL.

Here the CDR3 reads CSAETSTEAFF. DNA for the CDR3: TGCAGCGCCGAAACTAGTACTGAAGCTTTCTTT. V is TRBV29-1 and J is TRBJ1-1; D ambiguous. Trimming shortened V by 7 bases and J by 5 bases, and 11 bases separated the two germline ends. The CDR3 has 11 amino acids. Looked up from germline, CDR1 is SQVTM and CDR2 is ANQGSEA.

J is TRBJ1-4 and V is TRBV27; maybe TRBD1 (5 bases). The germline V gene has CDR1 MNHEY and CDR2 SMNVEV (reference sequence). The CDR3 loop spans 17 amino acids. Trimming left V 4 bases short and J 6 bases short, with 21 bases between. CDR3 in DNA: TGTGCCAGCAGTTCCCTCGTGTGGAGGGGCGGCGATGAAAAACTGTTTTTT. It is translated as CASSSLVWRGGDEKLFF.

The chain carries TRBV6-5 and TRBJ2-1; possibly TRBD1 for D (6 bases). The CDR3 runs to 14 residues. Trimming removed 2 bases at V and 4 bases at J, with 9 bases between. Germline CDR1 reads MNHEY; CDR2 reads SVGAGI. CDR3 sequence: CASSYAQGYNEQFF. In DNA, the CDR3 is TGTGCCAGCAGTTACGCGCAGGGGTACAATGAGCAGTTCTTC.

This CDR3 reads CASSSGGYSTFEAFF. The DNA of the CDR3 is TGCGCCAGCAGCTCGGGGGGCTACTCTACCTTTGAAGCTTTCTTT. The chain employs TRBV5-1 and TRBJ1-1, with a possible D match to TRBD1 (6 bases). Germline V lookup: CDR1 SGHRS, CDR2 YFSETQ. The CDR3 has 15 residues. V lost 3 bases and J 7 bases, leaving 19 bases between the germline ends. Full variable domain (remainder filled in from reference TRBV5-1 and TRBJ1-1): KAGVTQTPRYLIKTRGQQVTLSCSPISGHRSVSWYQQTPGQGLQFLFEYFSETQRNKGNFPGRFSGRQFSNSRSEMNVSTLELGDSALYLCASSSGGYSTFEAFFGQGTRLTVV.

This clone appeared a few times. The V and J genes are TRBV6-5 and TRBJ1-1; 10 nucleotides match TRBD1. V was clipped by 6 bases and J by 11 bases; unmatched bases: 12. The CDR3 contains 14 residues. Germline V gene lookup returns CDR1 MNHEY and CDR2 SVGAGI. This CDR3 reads CASSLIGTGVEAFF. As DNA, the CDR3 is TGTGCCAGCAGCTTAATCGGGACAGGGGTTGAGGCTTTCTTT.

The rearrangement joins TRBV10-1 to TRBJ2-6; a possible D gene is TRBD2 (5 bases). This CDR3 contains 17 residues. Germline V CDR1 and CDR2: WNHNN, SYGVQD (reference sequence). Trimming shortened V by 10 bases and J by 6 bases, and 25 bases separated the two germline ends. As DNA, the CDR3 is TGCGCCAACTCCTCGAACTTGAGGGCCGCCGAGGCCAACGTCCTGACTTTC. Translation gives CANSSNLRAAEANVLTF.

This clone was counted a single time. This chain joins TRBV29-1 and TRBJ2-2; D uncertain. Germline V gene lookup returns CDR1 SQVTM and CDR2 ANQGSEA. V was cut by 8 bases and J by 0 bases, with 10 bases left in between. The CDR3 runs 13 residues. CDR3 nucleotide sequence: TGCAGCTGTCTCCTCGCGAACACCGGGGAGCTGTTTTTT. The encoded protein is CSCLLANTGELFF.

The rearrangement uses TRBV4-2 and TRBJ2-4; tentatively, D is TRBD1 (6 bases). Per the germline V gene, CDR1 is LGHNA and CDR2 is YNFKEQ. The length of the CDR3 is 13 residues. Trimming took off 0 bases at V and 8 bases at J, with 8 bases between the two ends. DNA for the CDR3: TGTGCCAGCAGCCAAGATGAGGGGGACATTCAGTACTTC. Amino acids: CASSQDEGDIQYF.

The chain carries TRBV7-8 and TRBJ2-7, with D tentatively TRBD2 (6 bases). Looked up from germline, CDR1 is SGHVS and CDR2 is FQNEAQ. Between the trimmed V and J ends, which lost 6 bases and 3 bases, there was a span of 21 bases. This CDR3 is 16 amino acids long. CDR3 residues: CASSFRTAGTYYEQYF. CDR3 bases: TGTGCCAGCAGTTTTAGGACCGCGGGGACCTACTACGAGCAGTACTTC. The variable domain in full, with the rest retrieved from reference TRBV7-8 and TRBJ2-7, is GAGVSQSPRYKVAKRGQDVALRCDPISGHVSLFWYQQALGQGPEFLTYFQNEAQLDKSGLPSDRFFAERPEGSVSTLKIQRTQQEDSAVYLCASSFRTAGTYYEQYFGPGTRLTVT.

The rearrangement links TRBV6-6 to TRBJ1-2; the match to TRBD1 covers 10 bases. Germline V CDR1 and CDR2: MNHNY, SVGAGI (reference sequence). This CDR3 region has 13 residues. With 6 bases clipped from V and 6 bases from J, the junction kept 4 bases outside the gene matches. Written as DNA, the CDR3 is TGTGCCAGCAGGACAGGGGGCCAGGATGGCTACACCTTC. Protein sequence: CASRTGGQDGYTF.

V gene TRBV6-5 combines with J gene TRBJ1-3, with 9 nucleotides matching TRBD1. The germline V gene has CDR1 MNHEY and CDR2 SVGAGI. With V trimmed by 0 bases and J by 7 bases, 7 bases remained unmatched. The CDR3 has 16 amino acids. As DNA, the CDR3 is TGTGCCAGCAGTTACTCCGTACAGGGGGCGAGGAACACCATATATTTT. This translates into CASSYSVQGARNTIYF.

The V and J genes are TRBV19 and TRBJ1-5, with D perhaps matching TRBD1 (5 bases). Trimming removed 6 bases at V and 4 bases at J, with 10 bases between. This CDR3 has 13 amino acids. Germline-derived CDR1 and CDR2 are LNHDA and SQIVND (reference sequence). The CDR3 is CASRQGGNQPQHF. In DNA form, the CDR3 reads TGTGCCAGTAGGCAGGGAGGGAATCAGCCCCAGCATTTT.

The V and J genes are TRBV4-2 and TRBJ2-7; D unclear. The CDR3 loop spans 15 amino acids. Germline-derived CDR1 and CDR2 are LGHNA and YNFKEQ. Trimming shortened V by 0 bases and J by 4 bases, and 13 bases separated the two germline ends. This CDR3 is CASSQDLGEPYEQYF. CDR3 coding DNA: TGTGCCAGCAGCCAAGATCTCGGAGAGCCGTACGAGCAGTACTTC.